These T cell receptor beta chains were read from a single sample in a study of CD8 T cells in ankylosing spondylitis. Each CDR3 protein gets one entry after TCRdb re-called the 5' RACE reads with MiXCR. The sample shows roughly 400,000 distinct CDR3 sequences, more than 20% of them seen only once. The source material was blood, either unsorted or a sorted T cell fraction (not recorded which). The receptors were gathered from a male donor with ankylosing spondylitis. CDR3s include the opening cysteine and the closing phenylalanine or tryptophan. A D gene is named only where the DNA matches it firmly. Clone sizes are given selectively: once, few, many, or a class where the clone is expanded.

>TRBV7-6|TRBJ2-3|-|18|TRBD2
TGTGCCAGCAGCTCCGCTCGGACTAGCGGGAGCTTCGCCGATACGCAGTATTTT
CASSSARTSGSFADTQYF
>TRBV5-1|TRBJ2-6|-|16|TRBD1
TGCGCCAGCAGAATGGGGACAGGGAAAGGGGCCAACGTCCTGACTTTC
CASRMGTGKGANVLTF
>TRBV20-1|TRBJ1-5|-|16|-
TGCAGTGCTAGAGCCCCGACAGTAATTAGCAATCAGCCCCAGCATTTT
CSARAPTVISNQPQHF
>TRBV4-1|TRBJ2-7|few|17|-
TGCGCCAGCAGCCAAGAAGGAGACGGGGCAATCCTAGAAGAGCAGTACTTC
CASSQEGDGAILEEQYF
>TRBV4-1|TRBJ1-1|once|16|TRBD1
TGCGCCAGCAGCCAAGACCCCTACAGGGGTTTCCCTGAAGCTTTCTTT
CASSQDPYRGFPEAFF
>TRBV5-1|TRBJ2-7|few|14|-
TGCGCCAGCAGCTTAAACAGGGAGGCTACCGAGCAGTACTTC
CASSLNREATEQYF
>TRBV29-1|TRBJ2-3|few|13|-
TGCAGCGTTGACCGCGGAAGCACAGATACGCAGTATTTT
CSVDRGSTDTQYF
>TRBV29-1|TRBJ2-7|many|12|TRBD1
TGCAGCGTTGAGGGACAGGGTTACGAGCAGTACTTC
CSVEGQGYEQYF
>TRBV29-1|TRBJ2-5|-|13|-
TGCAGCGTTGCCAGCGGTTCCCAAGAGACCCAGTACTTC
CSVASGSQETQYF
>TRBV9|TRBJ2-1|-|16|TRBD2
TGTGCCAGCAGTGTGAGCGGGAGAAGCTCCTACAATGAGCAGTTCTTC
CASSVSGRSSYNEQFF
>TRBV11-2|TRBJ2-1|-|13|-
TGTGCCAGCACAGGGGCCGCCTACAATGAGCAGTTCTTC
CASTGAAYNEQFF
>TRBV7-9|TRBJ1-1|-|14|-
TGTGCCAGCAGCTTAGGGGGCCTAAGATCTGAAGCTTTCTTT
CASSLGGLRSEAFF
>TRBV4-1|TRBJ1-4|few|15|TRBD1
TGCGCCAGCAGCCAAGTGGGACAGGGGAATGAAAAACTGTTTTTT
CASSQVGQGNEKLFF
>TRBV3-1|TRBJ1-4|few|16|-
TGTGCCAGCAGCCTCGTGACAACCGCAACTAATGAAAAACTGTTTTTT
CASSLVTTATNEKLFF
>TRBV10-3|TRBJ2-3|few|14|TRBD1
TGTGCCAGCACCGGGACAGACGACTCAGATACGCAGTATTTT
CASTGTDDSDTQYF
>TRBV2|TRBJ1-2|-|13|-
TGTGCCAGCAGTGTGGACTCGCCTGGAACCTACACCTTC
CASSVDSPGTYTF
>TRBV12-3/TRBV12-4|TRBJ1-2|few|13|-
TGTGCCAGCAGCCCAGGGGAGGGCTATGGCTACACCTTC
CASSPGEGYGYTF
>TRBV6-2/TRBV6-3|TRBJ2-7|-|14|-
TGTGCCAGCAGTTACTCCGGGAGTTGGTACGAGCAGTACTTC
CASSYSGSWYEQYF
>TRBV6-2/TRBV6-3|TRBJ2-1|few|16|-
TGTGCCAGCAGTCGGACAGAGGGGACACCGAGGGGGGAGCAGTTCTTC
CASSRTEGTPRGEQFF
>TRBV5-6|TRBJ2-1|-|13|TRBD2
TGTGCCAGCAGGACGACTAGCGGGAGGAGGGAGTTCTTC
CASRTTSGRREFF
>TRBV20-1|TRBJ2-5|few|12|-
TGCAGTGCTTACACAGGAGCCGAGACCCAGTACTTC
CSAYTGAETQYF
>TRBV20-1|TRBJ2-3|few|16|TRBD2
TGCAGTGCTAGATCCTTAGCGGGAGGTCCCACAGATACGCAGTATTTT
CSARSLAGGPTDTQYF
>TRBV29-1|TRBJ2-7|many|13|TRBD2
TGCAGCGTTGTTGAGAGCGGGAGGTACGAGCAGTACTTC
CSVVESGRYEQYF
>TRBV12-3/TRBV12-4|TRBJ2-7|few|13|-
TGTGCCAGCAGTGCCGGGGCGGGGCTAGAGCAGTACTTC
CASSAGAGLEQYF
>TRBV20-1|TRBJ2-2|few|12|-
TGCAGTGCTAGGGAGAAAACCGGGGAGCTGTTTTTT
CSAREKTGELFF
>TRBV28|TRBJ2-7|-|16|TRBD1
TGTGCCAGCAGTCCCCCACAGGGACAGGGGGCGGGCGAGCAGTACTTC
CASSPPQGQGAGEQYF
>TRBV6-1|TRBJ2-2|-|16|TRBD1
TGTGCCAGCAGAGGACAGGGGGTCGGGAACACCGGGGAGCTGTTTTTT
CASRGQGVGNTGELFF
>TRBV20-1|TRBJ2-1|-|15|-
TGCAGTGCTAGAGATGGCGGGAACTCCTACAATGAGCAGTTCTTC
CSARDGGNSYNEQFF
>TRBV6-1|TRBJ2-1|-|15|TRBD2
TGTGCCAGCTTGCCCTTGACTAGCGGGCATGGTGAGCAGTTCTTC
CASLPLTSGHGEQFF
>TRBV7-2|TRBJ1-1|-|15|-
TGTGCCAGCAGCTTGATGCCGGATCCGAACACTGAAGCTTTCTTT
CASSLMPDPNTEAFF
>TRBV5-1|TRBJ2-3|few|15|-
TGCGCCAGCAGTCACACCGCCACAGGTGAAGATACGCAGTATTTT
CASSHTATGEDTQYF
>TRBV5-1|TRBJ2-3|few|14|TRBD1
TGCGCCAGCAGCCCGGGACAGCCCACAGATACGCAGTATTTT
CASSPGQPTDTQYF
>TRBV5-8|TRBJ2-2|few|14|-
TGTGCCAGCAGCTCTGGCGAGGTCGGCGGGGAGCTGTTTTTT
CASSSGEVGGELFF
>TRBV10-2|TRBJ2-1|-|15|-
TGCGCCAGCAGTGAGTCGAGTTACAGCTACAATGAGCAGTTCTTC
CASSESSYSYNEQFF
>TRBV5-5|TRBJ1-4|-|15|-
TGTGCCAGCAGCTTGGATCGAAACAGTCGACTAAAACTGTTTTTT
CASSLDRNSRLKLFF
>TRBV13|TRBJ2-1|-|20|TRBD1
TGTGCCAGCAGCTCCCTGGACAGGGGAGTTGGCGGGAACTCCTACAATGAGCAGTTCTTC
CASSSLDRGVGGNSYNEQFF
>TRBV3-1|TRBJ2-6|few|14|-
TGTGCCAGCAGTTCCAGGGCAGGGGCCAACGTCCTGACTTTC
CASSSRAGANVLTF
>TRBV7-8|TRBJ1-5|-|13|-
TGTGCCAGCAGCCTAAGAGTGGGGCAGCCCCAGCATTTT
CASSLRVGQPQHF
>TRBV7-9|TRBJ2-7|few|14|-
TGTGCCAGCAGCCCGCTAGCGAGCCTATACGAGCAGTACTTC
CASSPLASLYEQYF
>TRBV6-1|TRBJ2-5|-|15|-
TGTGCCAGCAGTCCCCTGGGCAGAGGCCAAGAGACCCAGTACTTC
CASSPLGRGQETQYF
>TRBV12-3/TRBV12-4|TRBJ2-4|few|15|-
TGTGCCAGCAGTTTTATGCCCGCTACCAAAAACATTCAGTACTTC
CASSFMPATKNIQYF
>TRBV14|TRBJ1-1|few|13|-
TGTGCCAGCAGCCGGTGGATGGACACTGAAGCTTTCTTT
CASSRWMDTEAFF
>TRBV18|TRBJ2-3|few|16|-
TGTGCCAGCTCACCACCGTGGGCGGTGAGCACAGATACGCAGTATTTT
CASSPPWAVSTDTQYF
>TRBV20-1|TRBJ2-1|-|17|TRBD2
TGCAGTGCTAGTAGCCCCGGACTAGCGGGAATCCACAATGAGCAGTTCTTC
CSASSPGLAGIHNEQFF
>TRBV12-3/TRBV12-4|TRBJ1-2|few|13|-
TGTGCCAGCAGCACTCTTGCGGGCTATGGCTACACCTTC
CASSTLAGYGYTF
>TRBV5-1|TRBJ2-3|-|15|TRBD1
TGCGCCAGCAGCTTGCAGGGGGCCAGAGCAGATACGCAGTATTTT
CASSLQGARADTQYF
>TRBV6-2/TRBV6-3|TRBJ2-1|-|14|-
TGTGCCAGCAGTTACTCGATTGGGCTAGATGAGCAGTTCTTC
CASSYSIGLDEQFF
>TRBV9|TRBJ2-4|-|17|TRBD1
TGTGCCAGCAGCGAGCGGGGGACAGGGGTTGGGAAAAACATTCAGTACTTC
CASSERGTGVGKNIQYF
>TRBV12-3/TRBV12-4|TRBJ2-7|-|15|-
TGTGCCAGCAGTCAAGATCCACAGGGTTTCTACGAGCAGTACTTC
CASSQDPQGFYEQYF
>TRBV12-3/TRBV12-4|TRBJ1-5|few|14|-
TGTGCCAGCAGTCTGTTACAGGTAAACGGGCCCCAGCATTTT
CASSLLQVNGPQHF
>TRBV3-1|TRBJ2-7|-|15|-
TGTGCCAGCAGCCATTTACGGGACGGAACCTACGAGCAGTACTTC
CASSHLRDGTYEQYF
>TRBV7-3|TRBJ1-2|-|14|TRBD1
TGTGCCAGCAGCAAGGACAGGGGCGGGTATGGCTACACCTTC
CASSKDRGGYGYTF
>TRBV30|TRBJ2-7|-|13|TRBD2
TGTGCCTGGAGAACTAGCGGGAGTTACGAGCAGTACTTC
CAWRTSGSYEQYF
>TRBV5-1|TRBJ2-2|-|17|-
TGCGCCAGCAGCTTGGACCCAGGGAGTCGGGACACCGGGGAGCTGTTTTTT
CASSLDPGSRDTGELFF
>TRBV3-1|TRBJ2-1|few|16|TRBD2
TGTGCCAGCAGCCGGCCACTAGCGGGCTCCTACAATGAGCAGTTCTTC
CASSRPLAGSYNEQFF
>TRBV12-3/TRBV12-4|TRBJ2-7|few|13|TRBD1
TGTGCCAGCAGACAGGGGGGAGCAACCGAGCAGTACTTC
CASRQGGATEQYF
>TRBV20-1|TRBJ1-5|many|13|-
TGCAGTGCTAGAGGGGGTTTTGAACAGCCCCAGCATTTT
CSARGGFEQPQHF